These 2 T cell receptor beta chains came from one sample sequenced in a study of Ad26.COV2.S vaccination and SARS-CoV-2 variants (dated by TCRdb to the early 2020s). What this sample's treatment or condition label stands for: around 19 received Ad26.COV2.S at low or high dose, single or two shots; several received placebo; per-sample allocation not given. Repertoires of vaccine and placebo recipients were sequenced from samples collected on day 63 after the first injection. The library was built by means of the immunoSEQ multiplex PCR assay. TCRdb stores this immuneACCESS table with in-frame sequences only. Part of the clones is absent; in the studies checked, under half of the shortfall reflects unresolved V genes, and no reason is known for the rest. In all, the sample holds 350,000 to 450,000 clones, and about 91% of those were seen once. The ten largest account for 1.9% of the sample. Material: peripheral blood, obtained in a trial of Ad26.COV2.S vaccine versus placebo. These receptors all come from a person between 18 and 65 years old who received the Ad26.COV2.S COVID-19 vaccine or a placebo.

The chain is built from TRBV19 and TRBJ2-7; TRBD1 aligns across 8 bases. The CDR3 is 14 amino acids. V was clipped by 5 bases and J by 4 bases; unmatched bases: 7. From germline, CDR1 is LNHDA and CDR2 SQIVND (reference sequence). The CDR3 sequence: CASSFTRQGYEQYF. CDR3 bases: TGTGCCAGTAGTTTTACCCGACAGGGGTACGAGCAGTACTTC.

Details on this clone: At one boundary the junction diverges from the germline segment, which might be a read error. The V gene is TRBV25-1, the J gene TRBJ1-1; D not resolved. The V gene's germline CDR1 is MGHDK and CDR2 SYGVNS. This CDR3 comprises 11 residues. The CDR3 nucleotides read TGTGCCAGCAGGGCCGGGTTCCACAGCGTCTTT. Protein sequence: CASRAGFHSVF.